What follows are 4 T cell receptor beta chains derived from one specimen sequenced in a study of response to subunit inactivated influenza vaccine. TCRdb redid the calling of the RT-PCR reads with MiXCR, one entry per CDR3 protein. The sample yields around 490,000 distinct CDR3 sequences, approximately 7.6% seen once. Here the sequenced sample was PBMCs from blood, taken approximately 25 months after vaccination. These receptors came from a man between 45 and 75 years old who received an inactivated influenza vaccine.

This clonotype was seen at least ten times. The CDR3 here is CASSRSRQGGDTQYF. CDR3 sequence (DNA): TGTGCCAGCAGCCGAAGTCGGCAGGGGGGAGATACGCAGTATTTT. V and J are TRBV14 and TRBJ2-3; tentatively, D is TRBD1 (7 bases). V was pared by 4 bases and J by 5 bases, with 16 bases between. The CDR3 spans 15 residues. Germline V lookup: CDR1 SGHDN, CDR2 FVKESK.

This clonotype was counted at least ten times. This chain uses TRBV7-2 with TRBJ2-3; 7 bases match TRBD2. The CDR3 sequence is 14 residues long. Germline V gene lookup returns CDR1 SGHTA and CDR2 FQGNSA. J lost 5 bases, V lost 0 bases, and 2 bases had no gene match. CDR3 DNA: TGTGCCAGCAGCTTAGCGGGAGGGCGAGATACGCAGTATTTT. Protein product: CASSLAGGRDTQYF.

This clonotype was observed at least ten times. V is TRBV20-1 and J is TRBJ2-7; D gene ambiguous. CDR3 length: 14 residues. Germline V CDR1 and CDR2: DFQATT, SNEGSKA (reference sequence). Trimming removed 6 bases at V and 6 bases at J, with 21 bases between. The CDR3 is CSAARRTRLGEQYF. Written as DNA, the CDR3 is TGCAGTGCCGCCCGACGGACCAGGTTGGGCGAGCAGTACTTC.

This clonotype was seen at least ten times. The chain employs TRBV7-9 and TRBJ2-7; 8 bases map to TRBD1. Germline CDR1 and CDR2: SEHNR and FQNEAQ (reference sequence). J was trimmed by 3 bases and V by 3 bases; bases with no gene match: 7. There are 15 residues in the CDR3. Written as DNA, the CDR3 is TGTGCCAGCAGCTTCGGGACAGGAAAAGGCTACGAGCAGTACTTC. Its translation is CASSFGTGKGYEQYF.